The clone carrying this T cell receptor beta chain was picked up a small number of times. From germline, CDR1 is MNHEY and CDR2 SVGEGT. V shed 2 bases, J shed 3 bases, and the junction held 6 bases outside the gene matches. The CDR3 spans 18 residues. Some clones are missing from TCRdb's copy, which holds only in-frame ones; the method was immunoSEQ multiplex PCR. In the table there are hundreds of thousands of clones, around 90% of which are singletons. The data were obtained in a study of blood T cell repertoires in COVID-19. This clonotype was obtained from a woman between 18 and 29 years old with acute COVID-19. The sequenced sample was PBMCs or T cells enriched from blood (not recorded which). The chain carries TRBV6-2 or TRBV6-3 and TRBJ2-2; 13 bases line up with TRBD2. CDR3 in DNA: TGTGCCAGCAGTTACCAGGGGACTAGCGGGGACCACACCGGGGAGCTGTTTTTT. It is translated as CASSYQGTSGDHTGELFF.